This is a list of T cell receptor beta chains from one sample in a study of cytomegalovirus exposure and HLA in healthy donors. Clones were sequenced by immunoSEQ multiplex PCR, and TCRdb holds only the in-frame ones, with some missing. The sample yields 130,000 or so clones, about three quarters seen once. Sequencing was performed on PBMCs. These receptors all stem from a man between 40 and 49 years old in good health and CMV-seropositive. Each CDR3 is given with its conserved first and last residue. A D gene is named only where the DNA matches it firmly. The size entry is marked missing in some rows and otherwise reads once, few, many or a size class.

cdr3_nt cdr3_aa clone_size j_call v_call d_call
TGTGCCAGCAGTTTATTGCTGCGGGAAGATCAGCCCCAGCATTTT CASSLLLREDQPQHF NA TRBJ1-5 TRBV28 NA
TGTGCCAGCAGTATCGGACAGTACTCCTATGAGCAGTACTTC CASSIGQYSYEQYF NA TRBJ2-7 TRBV27 NA
TGTGCCAGCAGTTTTTCAGGGGGCCGTGGCTACACCTTC CASSFSGGRGYTF NA TRBJ1-2 TRBV27 TRBD1
TGTGCCAGCAGTCAGGGCCCCCCGGTGGACATTCAGTACTTC CASSQGPPVDIQYF NA TRBJ2-4 TRBV6-6 NA
TGTGCCAGTAGTATGGGGACAGATGATTCACCCCTCCACTTT CASSMGTDDSPLHF NA TRBJ1-6 TRBV19 TRBD1
TGTGCCAGCAGTCGGGGGGGACATGGCTTTGAAAAACTGTTTTTT CASSRGGHGFEKLFF NA TRBJ1-4 TRBV27 NA
TGCAGCGCCGGATCCGGGAGGTCGTACGAGCAGTACTTC CSAGSGRSYEQYF NA TRBJ2-7 TRBV29-1 TRBD2
TGTGCCAGCTCACCACCCTCCCACAGGGGAACCTACGAGCAGTACTTC CASSPPSHRGTYEQYF NA TRBJ2-7 TRBV18 TRBD1
TGTGCCAGCTCACCACCTCAGGGGCCGGACAATGAGCAGTTCTTC CASSPPQGPDNEQFF NA TRBJ2-1 TRBV18 NA
TGTGCCTGGGGGGTGGGACAGAGCTCCTACGAGCAGTACTTC CAWGVGQSSYEQYF NA TRBJ2-7 TRBV30 TRBD1
TGTGCCAGCAGCTTAGTCGTCGGTTGGGGCGCTGGAAACACCATATATTTT CASSLVVGWGAGNTIYF NA TRBJ1-3 TRBV7-8 NA
TGCGCCAGCAGCTTCCGGGATACAGATACGCAGTATTTT CASSFRDTDTQYF NA TRBJ2-3 TRBV5-1 NA
TGTGCCAGTACAGATTCTAACTATGGCTACACCTTC CASTDSNYGYTF NA TRBJ1-2 TRBV19 NA
TGTGCCAGCAGACAAAACCAACAGAGCAATGAGCAGTTCTTC CASRQNQQSNEQFF NA TRBJ2-1 TRBV27 NA
TGTGCCAGCAGCGTAGAGCTTGACAGAGGCACAGATACGCAGTATTTT CASSVELDRGTDTQYF NA TRBJ2-3 TRBV9 NA
TGTGCCAGCTCACCACCCTCCGGGAGAAACACTGAAGCTTTCTTT CASSPPSGRNTEAFF few TRBJ1-1 TRBV18 NA
TGCGCCAGCAGCTTGGTTAACAGGGGGCAGGATACGCAGTATTTT CASSLVNRGQDTQYF NA TRBJ2-3 TRBV5-1 TRBD1
TGCGCCAGCTCGGGACTAGCGGGGCCCAGGGGCACAGATACGCAGTATTTT CASSGLAGPRGTDTQYF few TRBJ2-3 TRBV5-1 TRBD2
TGTGCCAGCAGTGAAGGCGGCGCGGTCAATGAGCAGTTCTTC CASSEGGAVNEQFF NA TRBJ2-1 TRBV2 NA
TGTGCCAGCAGTGAAGGCAGGGGTGATACGCAGTATTTT CASSEGRGDTQYF NA TRBJ2-3 TRBV6-1 NA
TGTGCCAGCAGCTTTGGTGTTGAGGAGGAAAAACTGTTTTTT CASSFGVEEEKLFF NA TRBJ1-4 TRBV5-5 NA
TGTGCCAGCAGCTTCGGCGGGGTGCTCGGCGAGCAGTACTTC CASSFGGVLGEQYF NA TRBJ2-7 TRBV4-2 NA
TGTGCCAGCAGCAATGCCTTAGTAACAGATACGCAGTATTTT CASSNALVTDTQYF once TRBJ2-3 TRBV13 NA
TGTGCCAGCAGTTACTCGACCAGGGGCTCACCCCTCCACTTT CASSYSTRGSPLHF NA TRBJ1-6 TRBV6-5 NA
TGTGCCAGCAGTTCCCAGGGACAGGGGGTAGGCAATCAGCCCCAGCATTTT CASSSQGQGVGNQPQHF NA TRBJ1-5 TRBV28 TRBD1
TGCGCCAGCAGCTTGGCAGGGACAAGGACAGATACGCAGTATTTT CASSLAGTRTDTQYF NA TRBJ2-3 TRBV5-1 NA
TGTGCCAGCTCACCACCCAGGGACAGGGGAGGAGAGACCCAGTACTTC CASSPPRDRGGETQYF NA TRBJ2-5 TRBV18 TRBD1
TGCAGTGCGCCGCTACCCGATGAGCAGTACTTC CSAPLPDEQYF few TRBJ2-7 TRBV20-1 NA
TGTGCCAGTCGTTCTAGCGGGCAAGAGACCCAGTACTTC CASRSSGQETQYF NA TRBJ2-5 TRBV28 TRBD2
TGTGCCAGCAGCTTCAGGGTTCTGTCCTACGAGCAGTACTTC CASSFRVLSYEQYF NA TRBJ2-7 TRBV7-2 NA
TGTGCCAGCAGTCTAGGAGGCAGGGGGGTTACTGAAGCTTTCTTT CASSLGGRGVTEAFF NA TRBJ1-1 TRBV28 TRBD1
TGTGCCAGCAGCTTGGGAGGGACAGGGGTACGCGAGCAGTACTTC CASSLGGTGVREQYF NA TRBJ2-7 TRBV7-8 TRBD1
TGCGCCAGCAGCCCATGGGGACAGGACCCATACTATGGCTACACCTTC CASSPWGQDPYYGYTF NA TRBJ1-2 TRBV5-1 TRBD1
TGTTCCAGCAGCCCACCGGGACAGGGCTCTGGAAACACCATATATTTT CSSSPPGQGSGNTIYF NA TRBJ1-3 TRBV7-9 TRBD1
TGTGCCATCAGTCCAGGCAGGGGGCGGACCGGGGAGCTGTTTTTT CAISPGRGRTGELFF NA TRBJ2-2 TRBV10-3 TRBD1
TGTGCCAGCAGTGAGTATGGCCAGAGGAATAATTCACCCCTCCACTTT CASSEYGQRNNSPLHF NA TRBJ1-6 TRBV2 NA
TGTGCCAGCAGCGTCTCGGGACTCGAACCTTTTAGCACAGATACGCAGTATTTT CASSVSGLEPFSTDTQYF once TRBJ2-3 TRBV9 NA
TGTGCCAGCAGTTCTTATAGGGGGGACAGGGGCGCTGAAGCTTTCTTT CASSSYRGDRGAEAFF NA TRBJ1-1 TRBV27 TRBD1
TGTGCCTGGAGCAAGGAGGGGTCTCAGCCCCAGCATTTT CAWSKEGSQPQHF NA TRBJ1-5 TRBV30 NA
TGTGCCAGCAGTGAAATCTCAGCCAGGGACACTGAAGCTTTCTTT CASSEISARDTEAFF NA TRBJ1-1 TRBV2 NA